The clone carrying this TCR beta chain was detected a few times. The antigen remains undetermined. Among the exclusions were patients with other autoimmune diseases, uncontrolled infections, pregnancy or lactation. Thyroid ultrasound, orbital computed tomography, TRAb, serum thyroxine and clinical symptoms formed the basis of diagnosis. This record comes from a study of Graves' ophthalmopathy and Graves' hyperthyroidism. Overall study results and limits: As the model predicted ophthalmopathy progression, it achieved a sensitivity of around 71% and a specificity of 72.22%. The blood repertoire also included most expanded thyroid clonotypes above 0.001 frequency.

Amplifying from RNA transcripts, the study obtained TCR beta CDR3 regions. HTBI primers were employed in first-round RT-PCR, then a second-round multiplex PCR followed. One entry per CDR3 protein, called by TCRdb with MiXCR from the multiplex PCR reads. The sample includes 650,000 to 800,000 distinct CDR3 sequences, about two fifths of them seen just once. Germline values: CDR1 ENHRY, CDR2 SYGVKD. The CDR3 extends over 14 amino acids. The specimen sequenced was peripheral blood. The chain recombines TRBV10-3 with TRBJ2-7; 12 nucleotides match TRBD2. The end of the DNA fits TRBJ2-1 better, so the J call may be wrong. This clonotype was sampled from an adult man with Graves' ophthalmopathy. This CDR3 is CATETSGSGNEQFF. Here the CDR3 DNA reads TGTGCCACCGAGACTAGCGGGAGTGGAAATGAGCAGTTCTTC.